This T cell receptor beta chain is from a study of blood T cell repertoires in COVID-19. The method was immunoSEQ multiplex PCR; TCRdb's version includes in-frame clones alone and lacks a portion of them. The data hold hundreds of thousands of clones, with approximately 89% observed a single time. Participant-given clinical history determined each cohort assignment. A case of COVID-19 had been met by exposed participants within 2 weeks before study entry. The TCR was taken from a woman in her forties or fifties who had been exposed to COVID-19. The specimen sequenced was PBMCs or T cells enriched from blood (not recorded which).

CDR3 sequence reads: CASESNRLAGANVLTF. Here the CDR3 DNA reads TGTGCCAGCGAGAGTAACAGGCTAGCTGGGGCCAACGTCCTGACTTTC. The chain recombines TRBV7-2 with TRBJ2-6; perhaps TRBD1 as D (5 bases). Germline V gives CDR1 SGHTA, CDR2 FQGNSA. This CDR3 has 16 amino acids. Trimming left V 8 bases short and J 2 bases short, with 16 bases between. The full variable domain, in which reference TRBV7-2 and TRBJ2-6 provide the parts outside the CDR3, is GAGVSQSPSNKVTEKGKDVELRCDPISGHTALYWYRQSLGQGLEFLIYFQGNSAPDKSGLPSDRFSAERTGGSVSTLTIQRTQQEDSAVYLCASESNRLAGANVLTFGAGSRLTVL.